One T cell receptor beta chain is described in this entry. Its antigen is currently unknown. The germline V gene has CDR1 SGHKS and CDR2 YYEKEE (reference sequence). CDR3 length equals 13 residues. TCRdb derives one entry per CDR3 protein from the 5' RACE reads, leaving out DNA. The sample has about 260,000 distinct CDR3 sequences. This entry belongs to a study of T cells expressing NK-cell markers. Study information: All TCR beta repertoires analysed originated from sorted CD3+CD56+NKG2C+, CD3+CD56+NKG2C- and CD3+CD56-NKG2C+ T cells.

General study points: The same clonotypes also predominated in the CD3+CD56-NKG2C+ fraction of several donors.

The source of this sequence is a woman aged 18-69 years in good health. The sample was blood T cells: a sorted CD56 or NKG2C T cell subset, CD4+ or CD8+ T cells, or bulk PBMC T cells (not recorded which). The chain uses TRBV5-5 and TRBJ1-2. This chain's CDR3 is CASSETTNYGYTF.